The source of this TCR beta chain is a study of OX40 agonist ivuxolimab in advanced cancers. Produced via immunoSEQ multiplex PCR; TCRdb's table is partial and in-frame only. Of over 65,000 clones in the sample, about 86% are singletons; the top ten hold 8%. Study conclusions and caveats: People who partly responded at 0.1-3.0 mg/kg had some of the least clonal expansion seen.

The germline CDR1 and CDR2 sequences are MNHNY and SVGAGI (reference sequence). The CDR3 loop spans 12 amino acids. V was clipped by 11 bases and J by 4 bases, with 12 bases between them. A word on this clone: Its antigen is unidentified.

The sequence derives from an adult with an advanced solid tumor such as melanoma, head and neck, liver or kidney cancer. The sequencing here drew on CD4+ or CD8+ T cells sorted from blood, taken in a trial of the OX40 agonist ivuxolimab. The chain has TRBV6-6 and TRBJ1-3, with D possibly matching TRBD1 (5 bases). CDR3 in DNA: TGTGCCGTCCAGGGAAGCGGAAACACCATATATTTT. It encodes CAVQGSGNTIYF.